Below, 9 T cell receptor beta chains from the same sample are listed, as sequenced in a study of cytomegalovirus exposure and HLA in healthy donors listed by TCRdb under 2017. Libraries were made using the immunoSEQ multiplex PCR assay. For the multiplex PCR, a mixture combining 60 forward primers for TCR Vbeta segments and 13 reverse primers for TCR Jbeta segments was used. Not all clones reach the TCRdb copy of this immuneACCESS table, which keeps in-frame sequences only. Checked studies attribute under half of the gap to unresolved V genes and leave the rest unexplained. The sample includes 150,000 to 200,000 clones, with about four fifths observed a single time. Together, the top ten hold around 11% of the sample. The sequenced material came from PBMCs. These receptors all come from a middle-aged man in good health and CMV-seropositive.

The CDR3 region is CASSPTLERTDTQYF. The CDR3 DNA reads TGTGCCAGCTCACCGACCCTAGAGCGTACAGATACGCAGTATTTT. V is TRBV18 and J is TRBJ2-3; D not resolved. Between the trimmed V and J ends, which lost 3 bases and 3 bases, there was a span of 13 bases. Germline V gene data show CDR1 as KGHSH and CDR2 as LQKENI. This CDR3 spans 15 amino acids.

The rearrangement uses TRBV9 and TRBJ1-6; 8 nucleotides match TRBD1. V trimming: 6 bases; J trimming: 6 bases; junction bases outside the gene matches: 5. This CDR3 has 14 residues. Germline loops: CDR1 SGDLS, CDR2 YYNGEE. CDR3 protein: CASNQGASNSPLHF. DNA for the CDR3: TGTGCCAGCAACCAGGGGGCGAGTAATTCACCCCTCCACTTT.

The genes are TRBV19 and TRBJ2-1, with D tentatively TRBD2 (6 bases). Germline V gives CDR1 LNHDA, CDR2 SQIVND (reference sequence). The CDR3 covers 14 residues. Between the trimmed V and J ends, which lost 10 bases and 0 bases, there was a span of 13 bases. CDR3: CATSGLSSYNEQFF. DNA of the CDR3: TGTGCCACCTCCGGACTAAGCTCCTACAATGAGCAGTTCTTC.

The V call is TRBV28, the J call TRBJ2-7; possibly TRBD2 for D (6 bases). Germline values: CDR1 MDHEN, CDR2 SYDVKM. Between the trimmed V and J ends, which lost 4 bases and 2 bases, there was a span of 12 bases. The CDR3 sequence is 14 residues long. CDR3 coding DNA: TGTGCCAGCAGTTCGCCGGGAGTACCCTACGAGCAGTACTTC. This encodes CASSSPGVPYEQYF.

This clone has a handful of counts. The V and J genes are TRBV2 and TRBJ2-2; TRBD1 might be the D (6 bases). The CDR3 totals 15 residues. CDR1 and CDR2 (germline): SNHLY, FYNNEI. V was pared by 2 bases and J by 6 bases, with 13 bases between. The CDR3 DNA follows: TGTGCCAGCAGTGAAACGGGACATCGATCCGGGGAGCTGTTTTTT. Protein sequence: CASSETGHRSGELFF.

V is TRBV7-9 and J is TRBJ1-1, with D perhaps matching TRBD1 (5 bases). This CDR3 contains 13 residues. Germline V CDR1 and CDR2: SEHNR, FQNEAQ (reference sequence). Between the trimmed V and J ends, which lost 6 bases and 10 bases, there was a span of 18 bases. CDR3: CASSSGTGSVAFF. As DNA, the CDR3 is TGTGCCAGCAGTTCCGGGACCGGGAGTGTAGCTTTCTTT.

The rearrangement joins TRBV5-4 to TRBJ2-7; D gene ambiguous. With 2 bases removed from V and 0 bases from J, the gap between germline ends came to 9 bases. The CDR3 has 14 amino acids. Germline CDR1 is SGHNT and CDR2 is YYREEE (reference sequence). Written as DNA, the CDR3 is TGTGCCAGCAGCTTATCGCAGAACTCCTACGAGCAGTACTTC. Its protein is CASSLSQNSYEQYF.

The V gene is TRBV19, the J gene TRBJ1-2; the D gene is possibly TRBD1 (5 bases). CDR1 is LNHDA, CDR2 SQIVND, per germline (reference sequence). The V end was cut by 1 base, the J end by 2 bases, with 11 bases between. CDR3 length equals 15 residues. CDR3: CASSIGQGANYGYTF. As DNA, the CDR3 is TGTGCCAGTAGTATAGGGCAGGGCGCGAACTATGGCTACACCTTC.

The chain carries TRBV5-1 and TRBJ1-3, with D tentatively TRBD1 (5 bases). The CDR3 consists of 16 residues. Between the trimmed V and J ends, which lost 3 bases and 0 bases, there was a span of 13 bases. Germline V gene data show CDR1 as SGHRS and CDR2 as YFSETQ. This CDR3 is CASSWSGTVSGNTIYF. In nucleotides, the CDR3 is TGCGCCAGCAGCTGGAGCGGGACGGTCTCTGGAAACACCATATATTTT.